The text below deals with one T cell receptor (beta chain). The antigen it binds to is not known. Base qualities are missing; no much larger clone stands one base away. This sample is part of a study of CD4+ T cells in melanoma (dated by TCRdb to between 2021 and 2024). Looking at the study overall: The study investigated neoantigen-specific CD4+ T cells in human melanoma.

The library was produced with the immunoSEQ multiplex PCR assay. Entries here come from immuneACCESS through TCRdb and include only in-frame sequences with V and J called. Some clones fail to appear in such tables; in the studies checked, an unresolved V gene covers under half of the shortfall, and the cause of the remainder is unknown. The sample table records about 15,000 clones; approximately 83% of these occur just once. The ten top clones hold about 6.6% of the sample. Summary of the overall study and its limitations: Neoantigen-specific CD4+ T cells were reported to be correlated with the function of CD8+ T cells, macrophages and B cells. Neoantigen-specific CD4+ T cells in melanoma were reported to show diverse differentiation states.

The germline V gene supplies CDR1 KGHSH and CDR2 LQKENI. Germline trimming amounts to 6 bases on V and 0 bases on J, with 8 as the count of junction bases outside the gene matches. From the cysteine up to the phenylalanine, the CDR3 has a length of 16 residues. The entry retains the CDR3 DNA only, 48 bases that are in frame from base 1. Patients with melanoma were used as donors. The TCR comes from a human donor with melanoma. The chain employs TRBV18 and TRBJ2-7, and 10 junction bases match TRBD1. The sequencing sample was made of cells from a culture (not recorded whether cultured in vitro). This receptor has the CDR3 CASSAGQGGFSYEQYF. In nucleotide form, the sequence is TGTGCCAGCTCCGCCGGACAGGGGGGTTTCTCCTACGAGCAGTACTTC.